Following are 30 T cell receptor beta chains from one sample sequenced in a study of blood T cell repertoires in COVID-19. The method was immunoSEQ multiplex PCR; TCRdb's version includes in-frame clones alone and lacks a portion of them. The sample gives 150,000 to 200,000 clones, approximately 93% of which show up once; around 2% is in the top ten. Sequenced input: peripheral blood. All receptors come from a woman aged 55-70 years with COVID-19, enrolled during active disease.

The chain links TRBV28 to TRBJ1-2; D perhaps matches TRBD1 (5 bases). Trimming took off 6 bases at V and 4 bases at J, with 15 bases between the two ends. The V gene's germline CDR1 is MDHEN and CDR2 SYDVKM. The CDR3 length is 14 residues. The CDR3 DNA follows: TGTGCCAGCAGGGTTAGCGGCAGGGCCTATGGCTACACCTTC. Its protein is CASRVSGRAYGYTF.

The chain recombines TRBV2 with TRBJ1-2, with 7 bases matching TRBD1. The V and J ends lost 6 bases and 6 bases, in that order; junction bases with no gene match: 16. Looked up from germline, CDR1 is SNHLY and CDR2 is FYNNEI. There are 16 residues in the CDR3. The CDR3 reads CASRYPAWDSLNGYTF. CDR3 DNA: TGTGCCAGCAGGTATCCGGCCTGGGACAGTCTTAATGGCTACACCTTC.

The chain uses TRBV15 and TRBJ1-1, with 8 bases that match TRBD1. The CDR3 is made up of 15 amino acids. With V trimmed by 2 bases and J by 4 bases, 6 bases remained unmatched. Looked up from germline, CDR1 is LNHNV and CDR2 is YYDKDF (reference sequence). The CDR3 sequence is CATSRYPDRATEAFF. CDR3 nucleotides: TGTGCCACCAGCAGATACCCGGACAGGGCCACTGAAGCTTTCTTT.

The rearrangement joins TRBV9 to TRBJ1-3; tentative D call: TRBD1 (6 bases). Per the germline V gene, CDR1 is SGDLS and CDR2 is YYNGEE. This CDR3 has 16 residues. V was trimmed by 4 bases and J by 2 bases, leaving 16 bases between them. CDR3 sequence: CASSPSGGAPGNTIYF. The CDR3 coding sequence is TGTGCCAGCAGCCCCAGTGGGGGGGCACCTGGAAACACCATATATTTT. Combining the CDR3 with reference TRBV9 and TRBJ1-3 gives the whole variable domain DSGVTQTPKHLITATGQRVTLRCSPRSGDLSVYWYQQSLDQGLQFLIQYYNGEERAKGNILERFSAQQFPDLHSELNLSSLELGDSALYFCASSPSGGAPGNTIYFGEGSWLTVV.

The chain employs TRBV9 and TRBJ2-1; 7 positions match TRBD2. The germline V gene encodes CDR1 SGDLS and CDR2 YYNGEE. V lost 0 bases to trimming and J lost 7 bases; unmatched junction nucleotides: 16. CDR3 size: 18 residues. CDR3 sequence: CASSVELRASGTGNEQFF. CDR3 DNA sequence: TGTGCCAGCAGCGTAGAATTGCGGGCTAGCGGTACTGGGAATGAGCAGTTCTTC.

The chain has TRBV2 and TRBJ1-1, with a tentative D call TRBD1 (5 bases). Germline V gene data show CDR1 as SNHLY and CDR2 as FYNNEI. Trimming removed 3 bases at V and 7 bases at J, with 15 bases between. The CDR3 is 14 amino acids. The CDR3 region is CASSDPGSVVEAFF. The CDR3 region has the DNA TGTGCCAGCAGTGACCCAGGGTCGGTAGTTGAAGCTTTCTTT.

The genes are TRBV15 and TRBJ1-2; 10 nucleotides match TRBD1. The CDR3 length is 15 residues. Germline CDR1 and CDR2: LNHNV and YYDKDF (reference sequence). The trim removed 0 bases at V and 8 bases at J, leaving 6 bases unmatched. The CDR3 DNA sequence: TGTGCCACCAGCAGAGATCGGACAGGGGGAAAGGGCTACACCTTC. Amino acids: CATSRDRTGGKGYTF.

The rearrangement joins TRBV7-9 to TRBJ2-1; D perhaps matches TRBD1 (6 bases). CDR3 length: 14 amino acids. Looked up from germline, CDR1 is SEHNR and CDR2 is FQNEAQ (reference sequence). Trimming left V 2 bases short and J 15 bases short, with 20 bases between. Here the CDR3 DNA reads TGTGCCAGCAGCTTAAGGGGGTCCCAAGGAAATCGGTTCTTC. Its translation: CASSLRGSQGNRFF.

This clone was counted a single time. The chain joins TRBV7-6 to TRBJ2-7, with TRBD1 matching 8 bases. This CDR3 region has 16 residues. Germline trimming cut 3 bases from V and 4 bases from J; bases unmatched to any gene: 11. In germline, CDR1 is SGHVS, CDR2 FNYEAQ. The CDR3 DNA sequence: TGTGCCAGCAGCTTTGGGGAGTTCAGGGGGCAATACGAGCAGTACTTC. Translation gives CASSFGEFRGQYEQYF.

This chain uses TRBV29-1 with TRBJ1-5, with TRBD1 as a possible D gene (5 bases). Germline loops: CDR1 SQVTM, CDR2 ANQGSEA. The CDR3 is made up of 13 amino acids. V shed 5 bases and J shed 7 bases, with 15 bases lying between them. As DNA, the CDR3 is TGCAGCGTTTCCCAGGGTTCCCACCAGCCCCAGCATTTT. Encoded protein: CSVSQGSHQPQHF.

The chain couples TRBV27 to TRBJ1-6, with 8 bases fitting TRBD1. The V and J ends lost 2 bases and 13 bases, in that order; junction bases with no gene match: 19. CDR3 size: 18 residues. CDR1 is MNHEY and CDR2 is SMNVEV in the germline V gene (reference sequence). CDR3 protein: CASSLNAPWGDRQSPLHF. The CDR3 nucleotides are TGTGCCAGCAGTTTAAATGCCCCCTGGGGGGACAGGCAATCGCCCCTCCACTTT.

V usage is TRBV7-2 and J usage is TRBJ1-4; TRBD1 aligns across 7 bases. The V segment lost 5 bases and the J segment 8 bases; nucleotides outside the gene matches: 8. Per the germline V gene, CDR1 is SGHTA and CDR2 is FQGNSA. The CDR3 is 14 amino acids. The chain's CDR3 is CASSPPGGQEKLFF. CDR3 sequence (DNA): TGTGCCAGCAGCCCTCCAGGGGGGCAGGAAAAACTGTTTTTT.

CDR3: CASSYGLAGGTKETQYF. CDR3 DNA: TGTGCCAGCAGCTATGGCCTAGCGGGGGGAACCAAAGAGACCCAGTACTTC. The chain links TRBV9 to TRBJ2-5; TRBD2 aligns across 11 bases. Germline V gives CDR1 SGDLS, CDR2 YYNGEE. Trimming took 4 bases from V and 3 from J; bases not matched to a gene: 11. The CDR3 is made up of 17 amino acids.

The chain couples TRBV7-9 to TRBJ1-2; D is uncertain. Germline lookup yields CDR1 SEHNR and CDR2 FQNEAQ (reference sequence). This CDR3 is built from 16 residues. Trimming left V 6 bases short and J 6 bases short, with 23 bases between. CDR3 bases: TGTGCCAGCAGGTCGACACGGTTTCTCGGCATCGATGGCTACACCTTC. Translation gives CASRSTRFLGIDGYTF.

The V and J genes are TRBV5-6 and TRBJ1-3; TRBD1 matches 9 bases. CDR1 is SGHDT and CDR2 is YYEEEE in the germline V gene. J was trimmed by 4 bases and V by 2 bases; bases with no gene match: 1. This CDR3 spans 14 amino acids. The CDR3 DNA reads as TGTGCCAGCAGCTTCGGACAGGGGGGAAACACCATATATTTT. Translation gives CASSFGQGGNTIYF.

The chain recombines TRBV24-1 with TRBJ1-5; D is unclear. V lost 0 bases and J lost 2, with 16 bases in between. CDR3 length: 18 amino acids. Germline CDR1 reads KGHDR; CDR2 reads SFDVKD. As DNA, the CDR3 is TGTGCCACCAGTGATTTGAAGGTTTCGGGAGAATGCAATCAGCCCCAGCATTTT. It translates to CATSDLKVSGECNQPQHF.

J is TRBJ1-2 and V is TRBV27, with TRBD1 matching 8 bases. The CDR3 length is 13 residues. Trimming at V came to 3 bases and at J to 6 bases, leaving 3 bases not matched to a gene. Germline CDR1 reads MNHEY; CDR2 reads SMNVEV (reference sequence). CDR3 nucleotides: TGTGCCAGCAGTTTGTCAGGGGGCGATGGCTACACCTTC. This codes for CASSLSGGDGYTF.

The rearrangement links TRBV29-1 to TRBJ2-6, with a possible D match to TRBD2 (6 bases). The CDR3 is 14 residues long. V dropped 4 bases and J dropped 4 bases, with 11 bases sitting between them. In germline, CDR1 is SQVTM, CDR2 ANQGSEA. The CDR3 sequence is CSVARGVGANVLTF. In DNA form, the CDR3 reads TGCAGCGTTGCTCGCGGGGTGGGGGCCAACGTCCTGACTTTC.

The chain employs TRBV9 and TRBJ2-5; 9 bases line up with TRBD1. With 3 bases clipped from V and 2 bases from J, the junction kept 2 bases outside the gene matches. Per the germline V gene, CDR1 is SGDLS and CDR2 is YYNGEE. The CDR3 is 14 residues long. CDR3 coding DNA: TGTGCCAGCAGCGAAGACAGGGGGCAAGAGACCCAGTACTTC. Protein product: CASSEDRGQETQYF.

This chain joins TRBV7-2 and TRBJ1-2; tentative D call: TRBD1 (6 bases). Germline V gives CDR1 SGHTA, CDR2 FQGNSA. Between the trimmed V and J ends, which lost 1 base and 4 bases, there was a span of 13 bases. This CDR3 is built from 15 residues. Written as DNA, the CDR3 is TGTGCCAGCAGCTTAGGCCGGGGGGCAAGCTATGGCTACACCTTC. Residues: CASSLGRGASYGYTF.

The chain couples TRBV7-3 to TRBJ2-1; 8 bases fit TRBD1. Unmatched junction bases numbered 5, after V lost 5 bases and J lost 2 bases. Germline assignment: CDR1 SGHTA and CDR2 FQGTGA. The CDR3 covers 15 residues. This CDR3 reads CASSPQGGTYNEQFF. CDR3 bases: TGTGCCAGCAGCCCACAGGGGGGAACCTACAATGAGCAGTTCTTC.

The chain has TRBV9 and TRBJ2-1; D not certain. This CDR3 contains 11 residues. Looked up from germline, CDR1 is SGDLS and CDR2 is YYNGEE. Deletions cut 4 bases from V and 7 bases from J, with 6 bases between. This CDR3 reads CASSLTNEQFF. DNA of the CDR3: TGTGCCAGCAGCCTTACAAATGAGCAGTTCTTC. Based on the CDR3 plus reference TRBV9 and TRBJ2-1, the full variable domain is DSGVTQTPKHLITATGQRVTLRCSPRSGDLSVYWYQQSLDQGLQFLIQYYNGEERAKGNILERFSAQQFPDLHSELNLSSLELGDSALYFCASSLTNEQFFGPGTRLTVL.

On this clone: The sample carries other DNA sequences with the same CDR3. The chain uses TRBV12-3 or TRBV12-4 and TRBJ1-2; D might be TRBD1 (6 bases). Trimming left V 6 bases short and J 5 bases short, with 7 bases between. The length of the CDR3 is 11 residues. The CDR3 DNA sequence: TGTGCCAGCAGCCAGGGGTATGGCTACACCTTC. Amino acids: CASSQGYGYTF.

The count of this clone is one. The chain recombines TRBV6-5 with TRBJ1-1; D not certain. The germline V and J ends were trimmed by 10 bases and 9 bases, with 21 bases remaining between them. The V gene's germline CDR1 is MNHEY and CDR2 SVGAGI. This CDR3 is 13 amino acids long. The CDR3 loop is CAIATRAGFKAFF. CDR3 coding DNA: TGTGCCATCGCGACAAGAGCAGGATTTAAAGCTTTCTTT.

V usage is TRBV3-1 (or the pseudogene TRBV3-2) and J usage is TRBJ1-1; 11 positions agree with TRBD1. The V gene's germline CDR1 is LGHDT and CDR2 YNNKEL (reference sequence). The CDR3 is 15 residues long. J was trimmed by 10 bases and V by 0 bases; bases with no gene match: 7. CDR3 loop: CASSQDLRTGGGAFF. The CDR3 DNA is TGTGCCAGCAGCCAAGATCTCAGGACAGGGGGCGGAGCTTTCTTT.

The CDR3 region is CASSLEGGPQHF. CDR3 in DNA: TGTGCCAGCAGCTTAGAGGGAGGGCCCCAGCATTTT. This chain connects TRBV7-9 to TRBJ1-5; D ambiguous. Trimming removed 1 base from V and 9 bases from J, with 7 bases in between. Per the germline V gene, CDR1 is SEHNR and CDR2 is FQNEAQ (reference sequence). The CDR3 is made up of 12 amino acids.

The chain carries TRBV3-1 (or the pseudogene TRBV3-2) and TRBJ1-1, with 7 bases fitting TRBD1. CDR1 and CDR2 from the germline V gene are LGHDT and YNNKEL (reference sequence). V gave up 4 bases and J gave up 1 base; unmatched junction bases: 6. There are 15 residues in the CDR3. CDR3 nucleotide sequence: TGTGCCAGCAGCCTCGGGACAGATAAGAACACTGAAGCTTTCTTT. As protein: CASSLGTDKNTEAFF.

This clone appeared a single time. The CDR3 nucleotides are TGTGCCAGCTGCTCAGGGCTTGAAGCTTTCTTT. It translates to CASCSGLEAFF. The chain joins TRBV3-1 (or the pseudogene TRBV3-2) to TRBJ1-1, with D perhaps TRBD1 (5 bases). Per the germline V gene, CDR1 is LGHDT and CDR2 is YNNKEL (reference sequence). There are 11 residues in the CDR3. Trimming shortened V by 8 bases and J by 7 bases, and 11 bases separated the two germline ends.

The chain uses TRBV5-1 and TRBJ1-1, with no clear D. Germline loops: CDR1 SGHRS, CDR2 YFSETQ. This CDR3 is 14 amino acids long. V lost 3 bases and J lost 5, with 14 bases in between. CDR3 in amino acids: CASSSGSPGTEAFF. CDR3 bases: TGCGCCAGCAGCTCGGGGAGTCCGGGGACTGAAGCTTTCTTT.

The chain couples TRBV15 to TRBJ1-5, with TRBD1 as a possible D gene (5 bases). Trimming shortened V by 5 bases and J by 3 bases, and 14 bases separated the two germline ends. The CDR3 totals 15 residues. Per germline, CDR1 LNHNV and CDR2 YYDKDF (reference sequence). The CDR3 DNA reads TGTGCCACCAGCGGGTCTCAGGGCCCCAATCAGCCCCAGCATTTT. Protein product: CATSGSQGPNQPQHF. Looking up the rest from reference TRBV15 and TRBJ1-5 gives the full variable domain: DAMVIQNPRYQVTQFGKPVTLSCSQTLNHNVMYWYQQKSSQAPKLLFHYYDKDFNNEADTPDNFQSRRPNTSFCFLDIRSPGLGDTAMYLCATSGSQGPNQPQHFGDGTRLSIL.